The 7 T cell receptor beta chains below come from one sample, sequenced in a study of beta chain features in type 1 diabetes. cDNA synthesis used the whole RNA isolate, giving expressed TCRB sequences. Measured with immunoSEQ multiplex PCR; TCRdb has only the in-frame clones, and not every one. The profile shows about 900,000 clones, 17% of them singletons. The specimen sequenced was naive CD4+ T cells from blood. These receptors came from a woman aged 18 to 35 in good health.

The V gene is TRBV14, the J gene TRBJ2-7; 8 bases line up with TRBD1. The CDR3 is 17 residues long. Trimming removed 1 base from V and 2 bases from J; junction bases left unmatched: 10. Germline CDR1 SGHDN, CDR2 FVKESK. CDR3 in amino acids: CASSQVWAQGAAYEQYF. The CDR3 nucleotides read TGTGCCAGCAGCCAAGTCTGGGCGCAGGGGGCAGCCTACGAGCAGTACTTC.

The rearrangement uses TRBV6-5 and TRBJ2-5, with D possibly matching TRBD2 (6 bases). This CDR3 is 14 amino acids long. The ends were cut back, 8 bases at V and 5 bases at J, with 18 bases in the middle. Germline CDR1 is MNHEY and CDR2 is SVGAGI. The chain's CDR3 is CASRSLAPGETQYF. In nucleotides, the CDR3 is TGTGCCAGCCGATCTCTAGCGCCGGGGGAGACCCAGTACTTC.

This clone was seen a few times. The chain employs TRBV14 and TRBJ2-2; 7 positions agree with TRBD1. This CDR3 contains 17 residues. CDR1 and CDR2 from the germline V gene are SGHDN and FVKESK. With V trimmed by 0 bases and J by 4 bases, 8 bases remained unmatched. CDR3 protein: CASSQDTGELFTGELFF. The DNA of the CDR3 is TGTGCCAGCAGCCAAGATACAGGGGAGTTGTTCACCGGGGAGCTGTTTTTT.

The genes are TRBV5-1 and TRBJ2-3, with D perhaps TRBD1 (5 bases). From germline, CDR1 is SGHRS and CDR2 YFSETQ. Trimming took off 2 bases at V and 4 bases at J, with 14 bases between the two ends. This CDR3 is built from 15 residues. The CDR3 region is CASSFVRAESDTQYF. In DNA, the CDR3 is TGCGCCAGCAGCTTTGTCAGGGCTGAGTCAGATACGCAGTATTTT.

This clone is a singleton in its sample. V and J are TRBV2 and TRBJ1-1; 9 nucleotides align to TRBD1. Germline CDR1 and CDR2: SNHLY and FYNNEI. Losses at the gene ends were 8 bases for V and 2 bases for J; bases not matched to a gene: 6. The CDR3 length is 14 residues. CDR3 sequence (DNA): TGTGCCAGCGGAAGGACAGGGGTTAACACTGAAGCTTTCTTT. Residues: CASGRTGVNTEAFF.

With respect to this clone: Other nucleotide sequences from this sample produce the same CDR3. DNA for the CDR3: TGTGCCACCAGCAGAGCTAGGGACATTCAGTACTTC. Translation: CATSRARDIQYF. The chain has TRBV15 and TRBJ2-4; D remains ambiguous. Germline V gene sequence: CDR1 LNHNV, CDR2 YYDKDF (reference sequence). V lost 1 base to trimming and J lost 8 bases, with 6 bases between them. There are 12 residues in the CDR3. Combining the CDR3 with reference TRBV15 and TRBJ2-4 gives the whole variable domain DAMVIQNPRYQVTQFGKPVTLSCSQTLNHNVMYWYQQKSSQAPKLLFHYYDKDFNNEADTPDNFQSRRPNTSFCFLDIRSPGLGDTAMYLCATSRARDIQYFGAGTRLSVL.

This clone was seen a few times. The rearrangement links TRBV28 to TRBJ2-1; 8 bases fit TRBD2. Per the germline V gene, CDR1 is MDHEN and CDR2 is SYDVKM. Losses at the gene ends were 6 bases for V and 4 bases for J; bases not matched to a gene: 8. CDR3 length: 15 residues. DNA for the CDR3: TGTGCCAGCAGGCCAGCGGGAGCGGGGTACAATGAGCAGTTCTTC. Protein product: CASRPAGAGYNEQFF.